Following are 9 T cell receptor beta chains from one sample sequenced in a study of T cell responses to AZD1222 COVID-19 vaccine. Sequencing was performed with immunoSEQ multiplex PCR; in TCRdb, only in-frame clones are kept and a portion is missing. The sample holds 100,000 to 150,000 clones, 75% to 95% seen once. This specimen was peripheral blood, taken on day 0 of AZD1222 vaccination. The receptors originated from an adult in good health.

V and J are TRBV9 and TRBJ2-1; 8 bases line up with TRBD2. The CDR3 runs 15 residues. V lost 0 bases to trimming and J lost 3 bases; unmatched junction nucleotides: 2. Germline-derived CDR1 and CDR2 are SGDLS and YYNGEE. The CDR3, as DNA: TGTGCCAGCAGCGTAGTTAGCGGGGACTACAATGAGCAGTTCTTC. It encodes CASSVVSGDYNEQFF.

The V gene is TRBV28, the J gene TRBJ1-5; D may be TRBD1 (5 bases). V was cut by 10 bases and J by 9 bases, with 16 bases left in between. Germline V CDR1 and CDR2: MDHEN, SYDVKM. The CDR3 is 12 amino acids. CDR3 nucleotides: TGTGCCACCATCCAGAAGGGACGGCCCCAGCATTTT. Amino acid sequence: CATIQKGRPQHF.

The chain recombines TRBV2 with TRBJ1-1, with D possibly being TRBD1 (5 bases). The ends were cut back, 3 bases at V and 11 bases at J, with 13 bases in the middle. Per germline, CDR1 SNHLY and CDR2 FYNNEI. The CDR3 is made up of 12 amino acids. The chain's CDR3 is CASSEGGVGAFF. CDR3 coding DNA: TGTGCCAGCAGTGAGGGGGGTGTGGGTGCTTTCTTT.

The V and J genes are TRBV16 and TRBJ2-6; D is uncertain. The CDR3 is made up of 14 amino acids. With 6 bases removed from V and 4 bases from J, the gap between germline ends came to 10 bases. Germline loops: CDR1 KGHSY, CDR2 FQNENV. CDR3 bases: TGTGCCAGCAGTCTCTCCGCCGGGGCCAACGTCCTGACTTTC. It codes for CASSLSAGANVLTF. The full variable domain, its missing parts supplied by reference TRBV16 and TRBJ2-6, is GEEVAQTPKHLVRGEGQKAKLYCAPIKGHSYVFWYQQVLKNEFKFLISFQNENVFDETGMPKERFSAKCLPNSPCSLEIQATKLEDSAVYFCASSLSAGANVLTFGAGSRLTVL.

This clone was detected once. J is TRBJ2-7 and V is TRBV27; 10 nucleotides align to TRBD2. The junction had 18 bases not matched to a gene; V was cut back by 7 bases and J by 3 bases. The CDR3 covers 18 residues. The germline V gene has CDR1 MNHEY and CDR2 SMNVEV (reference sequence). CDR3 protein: CASNPRSLTSGSIYEQYF. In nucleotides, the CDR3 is TGTGCCAGCAACCCTCGTTCGTTGACTAGCGGGTCTATCTACGAGCAGTACTTC.

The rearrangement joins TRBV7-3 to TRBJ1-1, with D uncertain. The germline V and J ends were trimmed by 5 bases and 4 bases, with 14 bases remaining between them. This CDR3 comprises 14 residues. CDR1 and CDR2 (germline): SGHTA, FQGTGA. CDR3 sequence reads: CASSTNGFGTEAFF. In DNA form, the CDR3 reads TGTGCCAGCAGCACCAACGGGTTTGGCACTGAAGCTTTCTTT.

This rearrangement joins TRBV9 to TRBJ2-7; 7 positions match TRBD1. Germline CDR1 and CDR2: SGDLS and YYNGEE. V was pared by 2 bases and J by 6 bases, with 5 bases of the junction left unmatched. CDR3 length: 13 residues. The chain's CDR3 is CASSVEGAGEQYF. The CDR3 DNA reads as TGTGCCAGCAGCGTCGAGGGGGCCGGCGAGCAGTACTTC.

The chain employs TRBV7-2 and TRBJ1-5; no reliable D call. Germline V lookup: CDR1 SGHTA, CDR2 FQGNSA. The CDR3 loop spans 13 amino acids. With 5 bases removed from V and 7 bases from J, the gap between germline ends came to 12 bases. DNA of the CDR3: TGTGCCAGCAGCCCTATTTTGGGCCAGCCCCAGCATTTT. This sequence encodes CASSPILGQPQHF.

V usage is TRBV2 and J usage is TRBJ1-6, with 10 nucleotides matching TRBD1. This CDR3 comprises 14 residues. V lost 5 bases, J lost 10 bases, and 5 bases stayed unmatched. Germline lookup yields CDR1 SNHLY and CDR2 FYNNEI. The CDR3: CASSYRDRGSPLHF. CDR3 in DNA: TGTGCCAGCAGTTACCGGGACAGGGGATCACCCCTCCACTTT.